The clone carrying this T cell receptor (beta chain) was detected a few times. The antigen is not known. Germline and junction disagree at one end, which may indicate a read error. There are 15 residues in the CDR3. Germline assignment: CDR1 MDHEN and CDR2 SYDVKM. From the reads, TCRdb called clonotypes with MiXCR, one entry per CDR3 protein. The table lists about a million distinct CDR3 sequences, more than 25% of them singletons. The data were obtained in a study of T cell repertoires in cytomegalovirus infection. Study context: Use of recently identified HLA-C-restricted and well-studied HLA-B-restricted CMV epitopes was part of the study. TCR beta signatures that were public indicated CMV infection and matching HLA type. Notes on the study in general: Ex vivo responses were dominated by HLA-C-restricted CMV-specific TCR beta clonotypes. Identification of carriers of CMV plus the relevant HLA was performed using cumulative public TCR beta family frequency.

The chain is built from TRBV28 and TRBJ2-5; 10 nucleotides line up with TRBD2. Sequenced material: cultured CD8+ T cells from PBMCs, taken from culture after CMV antigen stimulation. The sequence derives from a human donor in good health (CMV status not recorded). Some clones in this sample may be carry-over from other donors' samples. For the CDR3, the DNA is TGTGCCAGCCGTTTCAGCGGGGGGGTTCAAGAGACCCAGTACTTC. Its translation is CASRFSGGVQETQYF. The variable domain in full, with the rest retrieved from reference TRBV28 and TRBJ2-5, is DVKVTQSSRYLVKRTGEKVFLECVQDMDHENMFWYRQDPGLGLRLIYFSYDVKMKEKGDIPEGYSVSREKKERFSLILESASTNQTSMYLCASRFSGGVQETQYFGPGTRLLVL.